Below are 24 T cell receptor beta chains sequenced from a single sample in a study of blood T cell repertoires in COVID-19. Here immunoSEQ multiplex PCR was the method, and the copy in TCRdb shows in-frame clones only, minus some. The sample has fewer than 250,000 clones, roughly 89% seen once. The sample taken for sequencing was PBMCs or T cells enriched from blood (not recorded which). Receptors were obtained from a woman aged 40 to 55 who had recovered from COVID-19.

On this clone: A much bigger clone sits one base away, suggesting this may be a read error. V is TRBV28 and J is TRBJ1-1; D is unresolved. The CDR3 runs to 12 residues. Looked up from germline, CDR1 is MDHEN and CDR2 is SYDVKM. Trimming stripped 1 base from V and 7 bases from J, with 7 bases between. The CDR3 sequence is CASSLLGSEAFF. CDR3 in DNA: TGTGCCAGCAGTTTATTGGGCAGTGAAGCTTTCTTT.

This rearrangement joins TRBV18 to TRBJ1-2; 10 nucleotides align to TRBD1. J lost 3 bases, V lost 3 bases, and 4 bases had no gene match. There are 15 residues in the CDR3. In germline, CDR1 is KGHSH, CDR2 LQKENI. Here the CDR3 reads CASSPSTGGYYGYTF. CDR3 nucleotide sequence: TGTGCCAGCTCACCTTCGACAGGGGGCTACTATGGCTACACCTTC. Complete variable domain (other parts from reference TRBV18 and TRBJ1-2): NAGVMQNPRHLVRRRGQEARLRCSPMKGHSHVYWYRQLPEEGLKFMVYLQKENIIDESGMPKERFSAEFPKEGPSILRIQQVVRGDSAAYFCASSPSTGGYYGYTFGSGTRLTVV.

The V and J genes are TRBV2 and TRBJ1-4; perhaps TRBD1 as D (5 bases). Trimming pared 7 bases from V and 6 bases from J, leaving 9 bases between. The CDR3 consists of 12 residues. Germline CDR1 SNHLY, CDR2 FYNNEI. The CDR3: CASMGGDEKLFF. The CDR3 DNA reads as TGTGCCAGCATGGGGGGTGATGAAAAACTGTTTTTT.

The chain recombines TRBV27 with TRBJ2-5, with a possible D match to TRBD2 (5 bases). Per the germline V gene, CDR1 is MNHEY and CDR2 is SMNVEV (reference sequence). V lost 2 bases to trimming and J lost 5 bases, with 12 bases between them. The CDR3 is 14 residues long. Here the CDR3 DNA reads TGTGCCAGCAGTTTAGCGGGTAATGGGGAGACCCAGTACTTC. Translated: CASSLAGNGETQYF.

This clone showed up just a few times. The V and J genes are TRBV3-1 (or the pseudogene TRBV3-2) and TRBJ2-7; 8 nucleotides agree with TRBD2. CDR1 is LGHDT and CDR2 is YNNKEL in the germline V gene (reference sequence). The CDR3 is 16 residues long. Trimming at V came to 2 bases and at J to 2 bases, leaving 8 bases not matched to a gene. The CDR3 is CASSQPELAVTYEQYV. Here the CDR3 DNA reads TGTGCCAGCAGCCAACCCGAACTAGCGGTAACCTACGAGCAGTACGTC.

Comment on this clone: A far larger clone lies a single base away; this is likely a read error. This chain connects TRBV7-2 to TRBJ1-5; 8 positions match TRBD1. The germline CDR1 and CDR2 sequences are SGHTA and FQGNSA. Trimming at V came to 5 bases and at J to 3 bases, leaving 3 bases not matched to a gene. The CDR3 spans 14 residues. The CDR3 reads CASSPQGDNQPQHF. CDR3 coding DNA: TGTGCCAGCAGCCCACAGGGGGACAATCAGCCCCAGCATTTT.

The chain couples TRBV12-3 or TRBV12-4 to TRBJ2-1, with unresolved D. Trimming took 10 bases from V and 6 from J, leaving 7 bases between them. The CDR3 consists of 10 residues. The CDR3 nucleotides are TGTGCCACGGGTCCCAATGAGCAGTTCTTC. Translation: CATGPNEQFF.

The CDR3 DNA sequence: TGTGCCAGCAGCTCACTGGAGACAGGGGGACGGAGCTATGGCTACACCTTC. Residues: CASSSLETGGRSYGYTF. The chain carries TRBV7-9 and TRBJ1-2; 9 bases fit TRBD1. The CDR3 covers 17 residues. Germline assignment: CDR1 SEHNR and CDR2 FQNEAQ (reference sequence). Trimming took 4 bases from V and 4 from J; bases not matched to a gene: 13. Complete variable domain (other parts from reference TRBV7-9 and TRBJ1-2): DTGVSQNPRHKITKRGQNVTFRCDPISEHNRLYWYRQTLGQGPEFLTYFQNEAQLEKSRLLSDRFSAERPKGSFSTLEIQRTEQGDSAMYLCASSSLETGGRSYGYTFGSGTRLTVV.

The chain uses TRBV28 and TRBJ1-2; D ambiguous. This CDR3 has 14 residues. Per germline, CDR1 MDHEN and CDR2 SYDVKM. Trimming removed 3 bases at V and 4 bases at J, with 12 bases between. The DNA for the CDR3 is TGTGCCAGCAGTTTCGTCTTCCGGGGCTATGGCTACACCTTC. This translates into CASSFVFRGYGYTF.

The V gene is TRBV25-1, the J gene TRBJ2-1, with 8 bases aligning to TRBD2. The CDR3 covers 16 residues. The trim removed 3 bases at V and 4 bases at J, leaving 8 bases unmatched. The germline CDR1 and CDR2 sequences are MGHDK and SYGVNS. The CDR3 region is CASSEEGTRTYNEQFF. The CDR3 bases are TGTGCCAGCAGTGAGGAGGGGACTAGGACTTACAATGAGCAGTTCTTC.

This sequence joins TRBV11-3 and TRBJ2-1, with TRBD2 identical over 8 bases. The CDR3 extends over 14 amino acids. After removal of 7 bases from V and 5 bases from J, the junction contained 7 bases not matched to a gene. The germline CDR1 and CDR2 sequences are SGHNT and YENEEA. The CDR3 DNA sequence: TGTGCCAGCACCCCCACTAGCGGCCACAATGAGCAGTTCTTC. This sequence encodes CASTPTSGHNEQFF.

The chain joins TRBV19 to TRBJ2-3, with 10 bases identical to TRBD2. Germline-derived CDR1 and CDR2 are LNHDA and SQIVND (reference sequence). The CDR3 is 14 residues long. After removal of 3 bases from V and 5 bases from J, the junction contained 2 bases not matched to a gene. The CDR3 is CASSISSGGDTQYF. DNA for the CDR3: TGTGCCAGTAGTATTTCTAGCGGGGGAGATACGCAGTATTTT. The full variable domain, completed using reference TRBV19 and TRBJ2-3, is DGGITQSPKYLFRKEGQNVTLSCEQNLNHDAMYWYRQDPGQGLRLIYYSQIVNDFQKGDIAEGYSVSREKKESFPLTVTSAQKNPTAFYLCASSISSGGDTQYFGPGTRLTVL.

This clone was seen more than once but under ten times. The gene calls are TRBV7-6 and TRBJ2-1; 15 bases fit TRBD2. V was clipped by 3 bases and J by 4 bases; unmatched bases: 13. This CDR3 contains 20 residues. Germline lookup yields CDR1 SGHVS and CDR2 FNYEAQ. CDR3 in DNA: TGTGCCAGCAGCTTTAACCCGGACAGGGGACTAGCGGGAGGATACAATGAGCAGTTCTTC. This encodes CASSFNPDRGLAGGYNEQFF.

The chain carries TRBV7-8 and TRBJ1-2; 10 bases align to TRBD1. This CDR3 contains 15 residues. After removal of 5 bases from V and 2 bases from J, the junction contained 5 bases not matched to a gene. From germline, CDR1 is SGHVS and CDR2 FQNEAQ. Here the CDR3 reads CASSPRTGGNYGYTF. Written as DNA, the CDR3 is TGTGCCAGCAGCCCTCGGACAGGGGGGAACTATGGCTACACCTTC.

In nucleotides, the CDR3 is TGTGCCAGCAGCTTAGTACCGGGGGAGTTAGAGACCCAGTACTTC. This codes for CASSLVPGELETQYF. This chain joins TRBV11-3 and TRBJ2-5; D may be TRBD2 (6 bases). There are 15 residues in the CDR3. Germline V gene sequence: CDR1 SGHNT, CDR2 YENEEA. Trimming stripped 1 base from V and 4 bases from J, with 13 bases between.

The genes are TRBV20-1 and TRBJ2-3, with 7 bases matching TRBD1. V was pared by 3 bases and J by 4 bases, with 4 bases of the junction left unmatched. The CDR3 length is 13 residues. From germline, CDR1 is DFQATT and CDR2 SNEGSKA (reference sequence). The DNA for the CDR3 is TGCAGTGCTAGTGAAGGGACAGCAGATACGCAGTATTTT. It specifies CSASEGTADTQYF.

The genes are TRBV20-1 and TRBJ1-4; 8 bases match TRBD1. CDR3 length equals 16 residues. Germline V gives CDR1 DFQATT, CDR2 SNEGSKA (reference sequence). The J segment lost 2 bases and the V segment lost 3 bases, leaving 8 bases of the junction unmatched. The CDR3 DNA follows: TGCAGTGCTAGTGAGCAGGGGGCTTCGACTAATGAAAAACTGTTTTTT. It translates to CSASEQGASTNEKLFF.

This chain joins TRBV3-1 (or the pseudogene TRBV3-2) and TRBJ1-2; 8 nucleotides agree with TRBD1. The CDR3 has 17 amino acids. Germline V gene data show CDR1 as LGHDT and CDR2 as YNNKEL (reference sequence). Unmatched junction bases numbered 19, after V lost 5 bases and J lost 8 bases. CDR3 sequence reads: CASSYRTLGQGGGGYTF. For the CDR3, the DNA is TGTGCCAGCAGCTATCGCACGCTAGGACAGGGAGGAGGGGGCTACACCTTC.

CDR3 residues: CASSEGLAGEQYF. The CDR3 bases are TGTGCCAGCAGTGAAGGACTAGCGGGGGAGCAGTACTTC. The J gene is TRBJ2-7, the V gene TRBV2, with TRBD2 matching over 11 bases. This CDR3 has 13 residues. V dropped 1 base and J dropped 7; count of bases not matched to a gene: 0. Germline CDR1 is SNHLY and CDR2 is FYNNEI.

This rearrangement joins TRBV18 to TRBJ2-2, with TRBD2 matching 7 bases. The CDR3 is made up of 15 amino acids. Trimming at V came to 1 base and at J to 8 bases, leaving 7 bases not matched to a gene. Per the germline V gene, CDR1 is KGHSH and CDR2 is LQKENI. CDR3 residues: CASSPLSTSLGELFF. CDR3 sequence (DNA): TGTGCCAGCTCACCACTGTCGACTAGCCTTGGGGAGCTGTTTTTT.

J is TRBJ2-2 and V is TRBV3-1 (or the pseudogene TRBV3-2), with TRBD2 identical over 8 bases. The CDR3 sequence is 15 residues long. In germline, CDR1 is LGHDT, CDR2 YNNKEL (reference sequence). The J segment lost 4 bases and the V segment lost 1 base, leaving 2 bases of the junction unmatched. DNA for the CDR3: TGTGCCAGCAGCCAAGCGGGAGGGGCCACCGGGGAGCTGTTTTTT. This translates into CASSQAGGATGELFF.

The chain carries TRBV30 and TRBJ1-2; D remains unclear. The V end lost 5 bases, the J end lost 9 bases, and 13 bases lay between the germline ends. The CDR3 sequence is 11 residues long. Germline V gene data show CDR1 as GTSNPN and CDR2 as SVGIG (reference sequence). Here the CDR3 DNA reads TGTGCCTGGGTGGCCCCTTCCAGCTACACCTTC. It specifies CAWVAPSSYTF.

This clone was detected only once. The chain combines TRBV7-6 with TRBJ2-3, with 9 bases aligning to TRBD1. V gave up 5 bases and J gave up 2 bases; unmatched junction bases: 5. Per germline, CDR1 SGHVS and CDR2 FNYEAQ. The CDR3 is 15 amino acids. This CDR3 reads CASSPRDRVTDTQYF. The CDR3 DNA follows: TGTGCCAGCAGCCCCCGGGACAGGGTCACAGATACGCAGTATTTT.

The rearrangement joins TRBV15 to TRBJ1-5; perhaps TRBD1 as D (5 bases). The CDR3 runs 16 residues. With 0 bases removed from V and 4 bases from J, the gap between germline ends came to 13 bases. Per the germline V gene, CDR1 is LNHNV and CDR2 is YYDKDF (reference sequence). The CDR3 DNA reads as TGTGCCACCAGCAGAGATTGGGGCGGGGGAAATCAGCCCCAGCATTTT. It translates to CATSRDWGGGNQPQHF.